This T cell receptor (beta chain) was documented in a study of CD8+ T cells in alopecia areata. Turning to the study itself: The duration of tofacitinib was 6 to 18 months, with 6 months off drug afterward.

Study findings and constraints: Sequence data from scalp samples additionally include resident alphabeta T cells of normal skin.

As regards this clone: As yet, its antigen is unknown.

RNA was extracted and reverse transcribed into cDNA as the sequencing template. The assay was immunoSEQ multiplex PCR, and TCRdb's table has in-frame clones only and misses some. Altogether 150,000 to 200,000 clones are present, around 64% being singletons, with the ten largest covering approximately 1.3%. Trimming pared 6 bases from V and 10 bases from J, leaving 18 bases between. The CDR3 totals 14 residues. The V gene's germline CDR1 is MGHDK and CDR2 SYGVNS. Treatment described: oral pan-JAK inhibitor, 5-10 mg twice daily. Peripheral blood and lesional scalp punch biopsies were taken from alopecia areata patients.

This specimen was CD4+ T cells sorted from blood, taken at week 49, from a patient treated with tofacitinib. The V call is TRBV25-1, the J call TRBJ1-4; D possibly corresponds to TRBD1 (6 bases). This receptor was taken from a human donor with alopecia areata. The CDR3 here is CASRQTGLERKLFF. CDR3 bases: TGTGCCAGCAGACAAACAGGGCTTGAGAGAAAACTGTTTTTT.